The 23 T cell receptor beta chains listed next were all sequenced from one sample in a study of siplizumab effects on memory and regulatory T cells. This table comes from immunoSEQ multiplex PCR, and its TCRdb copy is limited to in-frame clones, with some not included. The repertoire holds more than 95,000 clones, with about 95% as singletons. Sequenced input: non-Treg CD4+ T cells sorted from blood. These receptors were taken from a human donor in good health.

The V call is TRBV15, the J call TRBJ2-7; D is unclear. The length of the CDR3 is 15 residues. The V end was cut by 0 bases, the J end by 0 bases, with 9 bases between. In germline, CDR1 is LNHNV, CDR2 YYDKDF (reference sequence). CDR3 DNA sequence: TGTGCCACCAGCAGAGATCCCGCAGGCTCCTACGAGCAGTACTTC. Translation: CATSRDPAGSYEQYF.

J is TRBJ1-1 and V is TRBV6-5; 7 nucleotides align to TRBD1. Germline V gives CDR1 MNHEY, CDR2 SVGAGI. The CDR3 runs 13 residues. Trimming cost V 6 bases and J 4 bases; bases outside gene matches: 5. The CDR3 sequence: CASRYDRATEAFF. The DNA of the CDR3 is TGTGCCAGCAGATATGACAGGGCCACTGAAGCTTTCTTT.

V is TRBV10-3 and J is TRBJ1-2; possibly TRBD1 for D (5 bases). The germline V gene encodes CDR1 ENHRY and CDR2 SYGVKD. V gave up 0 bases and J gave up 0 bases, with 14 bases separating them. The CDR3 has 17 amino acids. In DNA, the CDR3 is TGTGCCATCAGTGAGTCTTTACCCGGGGGAACTAACTATGGCTACACCTTC. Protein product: CAISESLPGGTNYGYTF.

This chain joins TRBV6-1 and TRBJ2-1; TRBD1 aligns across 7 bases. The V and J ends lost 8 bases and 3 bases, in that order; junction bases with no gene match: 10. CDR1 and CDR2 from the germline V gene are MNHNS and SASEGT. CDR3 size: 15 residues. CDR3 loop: CASFASWDSYNEQFF. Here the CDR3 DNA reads TGTGCCAGCTTCGCTTCATGGGACAGCTACAATGAGCAGTTCTTC.

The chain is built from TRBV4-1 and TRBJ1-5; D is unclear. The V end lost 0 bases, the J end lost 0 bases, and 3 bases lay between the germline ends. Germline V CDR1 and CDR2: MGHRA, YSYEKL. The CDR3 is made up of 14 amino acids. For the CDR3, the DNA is TGCGCCAGCAGCCAAGATCATAGCAATCAGCCCCAGCATTTT. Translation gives CASSQDHSNQPQHF.

For the CDR3, the DNA is TGCGCCAGCGGGCGGGACAGACCTAGCACAGATACGCAGTATTTT. Translating it yields CASGRDRPSTDTQYF. This chain connects TRBV5-1 to TRBJ2-3; tentative D call: TRBD1 (7 bases). The CDR3 runs to 15 residues. Germline V gene sequence: CDR1 SGHRS, CDR2 YFSETQ. Trimming cost V 7 bases and J 0 bases, with 15 bases left between them.

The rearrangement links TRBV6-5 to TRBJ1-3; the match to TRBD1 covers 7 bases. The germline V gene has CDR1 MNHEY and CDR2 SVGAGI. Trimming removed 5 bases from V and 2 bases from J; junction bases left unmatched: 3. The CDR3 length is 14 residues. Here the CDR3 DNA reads TGTGCCAGCAGTCGGACAGGCCCTGGAAACACCATATATTTT. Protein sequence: CASSRTGPGNTIYF.

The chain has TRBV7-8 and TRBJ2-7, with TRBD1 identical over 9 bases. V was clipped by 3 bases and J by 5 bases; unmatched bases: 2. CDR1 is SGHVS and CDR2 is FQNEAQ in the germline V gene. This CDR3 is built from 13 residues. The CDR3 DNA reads TGTGCCAGCAGCTTCACAGGGGGCAACGAGCAGTACTTC. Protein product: CASSFTGGNEQYF.

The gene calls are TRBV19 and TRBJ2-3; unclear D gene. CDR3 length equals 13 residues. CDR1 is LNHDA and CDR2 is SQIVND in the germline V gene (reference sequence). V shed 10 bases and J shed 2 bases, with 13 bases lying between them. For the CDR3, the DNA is TGTGCCACCATGGCCCCCAACACAGATACGCAGTATTTT. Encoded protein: CATMAPNTDTQYF.

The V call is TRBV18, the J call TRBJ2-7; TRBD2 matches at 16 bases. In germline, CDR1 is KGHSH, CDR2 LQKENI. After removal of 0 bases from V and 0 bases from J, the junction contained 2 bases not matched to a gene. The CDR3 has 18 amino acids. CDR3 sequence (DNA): TGTGCCAGCTCACCACCGGGACTAGCGGGAGGGAGCTCCTACGAGCAGTACTTC. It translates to CASSPPGLAGGSSYEQYF.

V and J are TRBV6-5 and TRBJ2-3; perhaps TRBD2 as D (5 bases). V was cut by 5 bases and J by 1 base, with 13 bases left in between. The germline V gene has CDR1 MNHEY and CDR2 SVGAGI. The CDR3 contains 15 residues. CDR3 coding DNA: TGTGCCAGCAGTCCCTCCTTTAGCGGCACAGATACGCAGTATTTT. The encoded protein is CASSPSFSGTDTQYF.

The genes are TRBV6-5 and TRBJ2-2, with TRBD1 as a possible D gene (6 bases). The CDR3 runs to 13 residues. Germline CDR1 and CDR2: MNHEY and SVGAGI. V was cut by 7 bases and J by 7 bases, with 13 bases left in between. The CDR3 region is CASKEQGFGELFF. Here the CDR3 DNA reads TGTGCCAGCAAAGAACAGGGTTTCGGGGAGCTGTTTTTT.

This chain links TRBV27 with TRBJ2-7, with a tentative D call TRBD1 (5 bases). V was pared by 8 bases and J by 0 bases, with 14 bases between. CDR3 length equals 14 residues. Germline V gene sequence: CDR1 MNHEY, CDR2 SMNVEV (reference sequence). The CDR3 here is CASRRGAPSYEQYF. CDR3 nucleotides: TGTGCCAGCCGGCGTGGGGCGCCCTCCTACGAGCAGTACTTC.

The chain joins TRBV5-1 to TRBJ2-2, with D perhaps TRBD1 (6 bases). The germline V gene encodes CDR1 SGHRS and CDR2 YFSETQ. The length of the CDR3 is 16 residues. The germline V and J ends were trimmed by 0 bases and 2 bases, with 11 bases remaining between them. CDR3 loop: CASSLVGTTNTGELFF. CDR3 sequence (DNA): TGCGCCAGCAGCTTGGTGGGGACAACTAACACCGGGGAGCTGTTTTTT.

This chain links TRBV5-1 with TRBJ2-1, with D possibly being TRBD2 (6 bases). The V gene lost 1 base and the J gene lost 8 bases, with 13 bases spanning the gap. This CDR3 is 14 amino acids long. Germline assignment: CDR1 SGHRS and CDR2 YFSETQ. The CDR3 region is CASSLLATRDEQFF. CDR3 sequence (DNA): TGCGCCAGCAGCTTGCTAGCGACTAGGGATGAGCAGTTCTTC. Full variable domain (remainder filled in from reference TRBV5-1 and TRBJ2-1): KAGVTQTPRYLIKTRGQQVTLSCSPISGHRSVSWYQQTPGQGLQFLFEYFSETQRNKGNFPGRFSGRQFSNSRSEMNVSTLELGDSALYLCASSLLATRDEQFFGPGTRLTVL.

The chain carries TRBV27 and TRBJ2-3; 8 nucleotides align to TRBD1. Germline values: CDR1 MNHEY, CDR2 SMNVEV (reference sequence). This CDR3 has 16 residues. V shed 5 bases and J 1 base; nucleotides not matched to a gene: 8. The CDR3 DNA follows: TGTGCCAGCAGTCTAGGCCCGGGACAGGGCACAGATACGCAGTATTTT. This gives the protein CASSLGPGQGTDTQYF.

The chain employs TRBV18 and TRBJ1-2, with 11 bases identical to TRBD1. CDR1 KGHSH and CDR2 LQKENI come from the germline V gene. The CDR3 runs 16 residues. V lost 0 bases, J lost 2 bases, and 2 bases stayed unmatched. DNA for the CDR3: TGTGCCAGCTCACCACCGGGGACAGGGGGAAACTATGGCTACACCTTC. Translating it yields CASSPPGTGGNYGYTF.

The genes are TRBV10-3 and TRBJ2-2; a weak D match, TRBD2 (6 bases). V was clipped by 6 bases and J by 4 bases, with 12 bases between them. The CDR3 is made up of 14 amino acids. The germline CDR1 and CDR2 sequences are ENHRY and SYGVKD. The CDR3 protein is CAIRPGLATGELFF. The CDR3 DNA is TGTGCCATCAGGCCGGGACTTGCCACCGGGGAGCTGTTTTTT.

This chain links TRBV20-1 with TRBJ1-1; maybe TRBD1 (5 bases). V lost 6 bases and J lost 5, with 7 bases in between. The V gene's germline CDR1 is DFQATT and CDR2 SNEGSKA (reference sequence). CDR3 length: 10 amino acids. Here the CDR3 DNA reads TGCAGTGCCGGGGGTACTGAAGCTTTCTTT. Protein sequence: CSAGGTEAFF.

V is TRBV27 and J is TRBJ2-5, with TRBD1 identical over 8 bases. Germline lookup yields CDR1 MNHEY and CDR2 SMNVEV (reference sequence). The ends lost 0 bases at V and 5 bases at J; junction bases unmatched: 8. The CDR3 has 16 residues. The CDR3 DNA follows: TGTGCCAGCAGTTTATCCGGGCAGGGGGCGAGGGAGACCCAGTACTTC. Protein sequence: CASSLSGQGARETQYF.

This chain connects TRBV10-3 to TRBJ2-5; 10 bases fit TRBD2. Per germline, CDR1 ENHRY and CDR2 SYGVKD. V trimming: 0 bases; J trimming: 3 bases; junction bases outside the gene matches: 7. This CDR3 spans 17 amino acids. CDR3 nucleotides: TGTGCCATCAGTGAGTCTAGGGGACTAGCGTTGGAAGAGACCCAGTACTTC. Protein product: CAISESRGLALEETQYF.

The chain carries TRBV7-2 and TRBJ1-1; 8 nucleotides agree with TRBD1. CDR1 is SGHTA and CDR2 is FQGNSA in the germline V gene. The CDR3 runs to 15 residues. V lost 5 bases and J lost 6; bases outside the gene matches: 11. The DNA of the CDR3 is TGTGCCAGCAGCCCCCGACAGGGGAGGGTTTCTGAAGCTTTCTTT. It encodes CASSPRQGRVSEAFF.

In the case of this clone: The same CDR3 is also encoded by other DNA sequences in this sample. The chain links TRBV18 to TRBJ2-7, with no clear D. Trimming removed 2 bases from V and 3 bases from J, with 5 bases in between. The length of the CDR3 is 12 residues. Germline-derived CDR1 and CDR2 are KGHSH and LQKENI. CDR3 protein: CASSPSLYEQYF. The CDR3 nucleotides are TGTGCCAGCTCACCAAGCCTCTACGAGCAGTACTTC. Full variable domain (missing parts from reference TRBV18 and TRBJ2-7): NAGVMQNPRHLVRRRGQEARLRCSPMKGHSHVYWYRQLPEEGLKFMVYLQKENIIDESGMPKERFSAEFPKEGPSILRIQQVVRGDSAAYFCASSPSLYEQYFGPGTRLTVT.